A selection of T cell receptor beta chains follows, all from one sample in a study of T cells in Graves' hyperthyroidism and ophthalmopathy. TCRdb ran MiXCR on the multiplex PCR reads and lists one entry per CDR3 protein. The sample records nearly 750,000 distinct CDR3 sequences, roughly a third being singletons. Specimen: blood. The receptors stem from a woman between 40 and 55 years old with Graves' hyperthyroidism. The CDR3 runs from the conserved cysteine through the conserved F or W. Fields, in order: D gene, clone size, J gene, CDR3 length, V gene, CDR3 protein, CDR3 DNA. The D gene is left open where the match is weak. A clone size is listed for some rows: how often the clone was seen (once, few, many), or a class if it is expanded.

D gene: -; clone size: few; J gene: TRBJ2-2; CDR3 length: 17; V gene: TRBV19; CDR3 protein: CASSIAQWTVNTGELFF; CDR3 DNA: TGTGCCAGTAGTATAGCCCAATGGACAGTGAACACCGGGGAGCTGTTTTTT
D gene: -; clone size: -; J gene: TRBJ1-1; CDR3 length: 15; V gene: TRBV10-2; CDR3 protein: CASSLGVTKNTEAFF; CDR3 DNA: TGCGCCAGCAGCTTGGGGGTAACGAAGAACACTGAAGCTTTCTTT
D gene: -; clone size: many; J gene: TRBJ1-1; CDR3 length: 14; V gene: TRBV10-1; CDR3 protein: CASSESLVNTEAFF; CDR3 DNA: TGCGCCAGCAGTGAGTCATTGGTGAACACTGAAGCTTTCTTT
D gene: -; clone size: -; J gene: TRBJ1-5; CDR3 length: 14; V gene: TRBV6-2/TRBV6-3; CDR3 protein: CASSQVRDNQPQHF; CDR3 DNA: TGTGCCAGTAGCCAGGTCAGGGACAATCAGCCCCAGCATTTT
D gene: -; clone size: few; J gene: TRBJ2-7; CDR3 length: 12; V gene: TRBV18; CDR3 protein: CASSPGGAEQYF; CDR3 DNA: TGTGCCAGCTCACCAGGAGGGGCCGAGCAGTACTTC
D gene: TRBD2; clone size: -; J gene: TRBJ2-3; CDR3 length: 15; V gene: TRBV20-1; CDR3 protein: CSARLRGGSTDTQYF; CDR3 DNA: TGCAGTGCTAGATTGCGGGGGGGCAGTACAGATACGCAGTATTTT
D gene: -; clone size: few; J gene: TRBJ1-4; CDR3 length: 12; V gene: TRBV20-1; CDR3 protein: CSTQTTGGKLFF; CDR3 DNA: TGCAGTACCCAAACGACCGGGGGAAAACTGTTTTTT
D gene: TRBD1; clone size: -; J gene: TRBJ1-5; CDR3 length: 15; V gene: TRBV19; CDR3 protein: CASSADRGLNQPQHF; CDR3 DNA: TGTGCCAGTAGCGCCGACAGGGGGCTTAATCAGCCCCAGCATTTT
D gene: -; clone size: many; J gene: TRBJ1-1; CDR3 length: 14; V gene: TRBV7-8; CDR3 protein: CASSLGAENTEAFF; CDR3 DNA: TGTGCCAGCAGCTTGGGGGCGGAGAACACTGAAGCTTTCTTT
D gene: -; clone size: many; J gene: TRBJ1-5; CDR3 length: 12; V gene: TRBV24-1; CDR3 protein: CATSAGFQPQHF; CDR3 DNA: TGTGCCACCAGTGCAGGGTTTCAGCCCCAGCATTTT
D gene: -; clone size: -; J gene: TRBJ1-4; CDR3 length: 15; V gene: TRBV20-1; CDR3 protein: CSARDLRATNEKLFF; CDR3 DNA: TGCAGTGCTAGAGATTTGAGAGCAACTAATGAAAAACTGTTTTTT
D gene: -; clone size: many; J gene: TRBJ1-5; CDR3 length: 13; V gene: TRBV2; CDR3 protein: CASTRGLAQPQHF; CDR3 DNA: TGTGCCAGCACACGGGGGTTAGCTCAGCCCCAGCATTTT
D gene: TRBD2; clone size: once; J gene: TRBJ2-2; CDR3 length: 16; V gene: TRBV5-1; CDR3 protein: CASSLAGGVDTGELFF; CDR3 DNA: TGTGCCAGCAGCTTAGCGGGAGGGGTTGATACCGGGGAGCTGTTTTTT
D gene: -; clone size: -; J gene: TRBJ2-6; CDR3 length: 15; V gene: TRBV7-9; CDR3 protein: CASSQVGYGANVLTF; CDR3 DNA: TGCGCCAGCAGCCAAGTCGGCTACGGGGCCAACGTCCTGACTTTC
D gene: TRBD1; clone size: many; J gene: TRBJ2-7; CDR3 length: 13; V gene: TRBV7-9; CDR3 protein: CASSHTTGWEQYF; CDR3 DNA: TGTGCCAGCAGCCATACGACAGGGTGGGAGCAGTACTTC
D gene: TRBD1; clone size: many; J gene: TRBJ1-2; CDR3 length: 15; V gene: TRBV10-3; CDR3 protein: CAISESEGGVNGYTF; CDR3 DNA: TGTGCCATCAGTGAGTCCGAAGGGGGCGTAAATGGCTACACCTTC
D gene: -; clone size: -; J gene: TRBJ2-3; CDR3 length: 16; V gene: TRBV9; CDR3 protein: CASTISNGESADTQYF; CDR3 DNA: TGTGCCAGCACCATCAGCAATGGGGAGAGCGCAGATACGCAGTATTTT
D gene: -; clone size: few; J gene: TRBJ1-1; CDR3 length: 13; V gene: TRBV7-9; CDR3 protein: CASSPSAATEAFF; CDR3 DNA: TGTGCCAGCAGCCCGTCGGCGGCCACTGAAGCTTTCTTT
D gene: TRBD1; clone size: few; J gene: TRBJ1-6; CDR3 length: 15; V gene: TRBV12-3/TRBV12-4; CDR3 protein: CASSPSETGISPLHF; CDR3 DNA: TGTGCCAGCAGCCCTTCCGAGACAGGGATCTCACCCCTCCACTTT
D gene: -; clone size: -; J gene: TRBJ1-4; CDR3 length: 15; V gene: TRBV20-1; CDR3 protein: CSARDLRGGNEKLFF; CDR3 DNA: TGCAGTGCTAGAGATCTCCGGGGGGGTAATGAAAAACTGTTTTTT
D gene: -; clone size: once; J gene: TRBJ2-5; CDR3 length: 13; V gene: TRBV10-1; CDR3 protein: CASQAEDEETQYF; CDR3 DNA: TGCGCCAGCCAGGCAGAGGATGAAGAGACCCAGTACTTC
D gene: -; clone size: many; J gene: TRBJ2-5; CDR3 length: 14; V gene: TRBV5-5; CDR3 protein: CASSTQTAQETQYF; CDR3 DNA: TGTGCCAGCAGCACCCAGACAGCACAAGAGACCCAGTACTTC
D gene: -; clone size: few; J gene: TRBJ1-1; CDR3 length: 12; V gene: TRBV7-2; CDR3 protein: CASGLVRIGAFF; CDR3 DNA: TGTGCCAGCGGCTTAGTAAGGATAGGGGCTTTCTTT
D gene: TRBD1; clone size: -; J gene: TRBJ2-5; CDR3 length: 16; V gene: TRBV10-3; CDR3 protein: CAITRGDRGRQETQYF; CDR3 DNA: TGTGCCATCACGCGGGGGGACAGGGGTCGTCAGGAGACCCAGTACTTC
D gene: -; clone size: -; J gene: TRBJ1-5; CDR3 length: 14; V gene: TRBV29-1; CDR3 protein: CSVARGNSNQPQHF; CDR3 DNA: TGCAGCGTTGCGCGGGGAAATAGCAATCAGCCCCAGCATTTT
D gene: -; clone size: many; J gene: TRBJ1-1; CDR3 length: 13; V gene: TRBV25-1; CDR3 protein: CATVISAGTEAFF; CDR3 DNA: TGTGCCACCGTAATATCGGCGGGCACTGAAGCTTTCTTT